The present entry profiles one T cell receptor beta chain with its context. What it binds is unknown. The data were taken from a study of cytomegalovirus exposure and HLA in healthy donors. Study-wide context: Previous work identified roughly 120 million unique TCR beta sequences from roughly 170 million T cells. General study points: Under in vitro conditions, a few CMV-associated chains were confirmed as specific for CMV antigens.

Amplification used 60 Vbeta primers and 13 Jbeta primers. TCRdb's copy holds only in-frame clones and misses some; the assay was immunoSEQ multiplex PCR. The sample yields nearly 110,000 clones, around 80% seen once. The germline gives CDR1 GTSNPN, CDR2 SVGIG (reference sequence). Deletions cut 2 bases from V and 4 bases from J, with 8 bases between. The length of the CDR3 is 12 residues. Sequencing was done on a sample of PBMCs. The receptor was derived from a man younger than 40 in good health and CMV-seropositive. The J gene is TRBJ1-1, the V gene TRBV30; D gene ambiguous. CDR3 in DNA: TGTGCCTGGAGTACAGAACGCACTGAAGCTTTCTTT. As protein: CAWSTERTEAFF.